The 15 T cell receptor beta chains below were found in one sample sequenced in a study of T cell repertoires in cytomegalovirus infection. These TCRs are of unknown antigen specificity. MiXCR, run by TCRdb on the reads, gives a single entry per CDR3 protein. Seen here are 750,000 to 900,000 distinct CDR3 sequences, about 29% observed once, and the top ten hold about 12%. The sample here was cultured CD8+ T cells from PBMCs, taken from culture after CMV antigen stimulation. The source of these receptors is a human donor in good health (CMV status not recorded). Some clones in this sample may be carry-over from other donors' samples.

This clonotype was seen a handful of times. The rearrangement uses TRBV20-1 and TRBJ2-2, with D possibly being TRBD1 or TRBD2 (5 bases each). Germline assignment: CDR1 DFQATT and CDR2 SNEGSKA (reference sequence). Trimming cost V 0 bases and J 4 bases, with 12 bases left between them. This CDR3 has 15 amino acids. DNA for the CDR3: TGCAGTGCTAGAGATCACGGGGCTGGCACCGGGGAGCTGTTTTTT. This encodes CSARDHGAGTGELFF.

This clonotype has just a few counts. The CDR3 spells CASSSTGGDEQFF. In DNA form, the CDR3 reads TGTGCCAGCAGTTCCACAGGGGGCGATGAGCAGTTCTTC. The chain is built from TRBV12-3 or TRBV12-4 and TRBJ2-1; TRBD1 matches 9 bases. This CDR3 spans 13 amino acids. Trimming at V came to 4 bases and at J to 8 bases, leaving 3 bases not matched to a gene.

The CDR3 nucleotides read TGTGCCAGCAGCTTAGGGGACAGCCCCTATGCTAACTATGGCTACACCTTC. Translating gives CASSLGDSPYANYGYTF. The genes are TRBV13 and TRBJ1-2; perhaps TRBD1 as D (6 bases). CDR1 and CDR2 from the germline V gene are PRHDT and FYEKMQ (reference sequence). CDR3 length: 17 amino acids. Trimming stripped 0 bases from V and 0 bases from J, with 14 bases between.

Concerning this clonotype: Sequence at one end of the junction differs from germline and may be a read error. This chain uses TRBV10-3 with TRBJ2-3, with D tentatively TRBD2 (6 bases). This CDR3 has 14 amino acids. CDR1 is ENHRY and CDR2 is SYGVKD in the germline V gene. Written as DNA, the CDR3 is TGTGCCATCATTGAGAAGCGGGGCACAGATACGCAGTATTTT. It specifies CAIIEKRGTDTQYF.

The chain is built from TRBV11-3 and TRBJ2-1, with 7 bases that match TRBD2. Germline CDR1 and CDR2: SGHNT and YENEEA. V gave up 5 bases and J gave up 0 bases; unmatched junction bases: 7. The CDR3 is 16 amino acids. CDR3 DNA: TGTGCCAGCAGCGGACCAAGCGGGGCCTCCTACAATGAGCAGTTCTTC. It specifies CASSGPSGASYNEQFF.

This clonotype turned up a few times. V is TRBV2 and J is TRBJ2-5, with D tentatively TRBD2 (5 bases). Germline-derived CDR1 and CDR2 are SNHLY and FYNNEI. V was shortened by 2 bases and J by 4 bases, with 8 bases between the two germline ends. This CDR3 comprises 13 residues. The DNA for the CDR3 is TGTGCCAGCAGTGAACGGGAAGGAGAGACCCAGTACTTC. Residues: CASSEREGETQYF.

J is TRBJ2-3 and V is TRBV4-1; either TRBD1 or TRBD2 may supply D (6 bases each). Germline V gene sequence: CDR1 MGHRA, CDR2 YSYEKL. V lost 0 bases and J 7 bases, leaving 29 bases between the germline ends. This CDR3 is built from 20 residues. Here the CDR3 DNA reads TGCGCCAGCAGCCAAGATCCAATCGCCGGGGGCAAGCCTGAACTGAATACGCAGTATTTT. It codes for CASSQDPIAGGKPELNTQYF.

This clonotype was counted only a few times. The chain couples TRBV7-6 to TRBJ2-5; D is uncertain. V was trimmed by 3 bases and J by 4 bases, leaving 6 bases between them. There are 12 residues in the CDR3. Germline values: CDR1 SGHVS, CDR2 FNYEAQ. CDR3 bases: TGTGCCAGCAGCTTTGAGAGAGAGACCCAGTACTTC. Its protein product is CASSFERETQYF.

This clonotype was seen a handful of times. This rearrangement joins TRBV2 to TRBJ1-6; D remains unclear. Germline values: CDR1 SNHLY, CDR2 FYNNEI. Trimming shortened V by 3 bases and J by 7 bases, and 10 bases separated the two germline ends. This CDR3 comprises 14 residues. CDR3 in amino acids: CASSEAASNSPLHF. In nucleotides, the CDR3 is TGTGCCAGCAGTGAGGCAGCTAGCAATTCACCCCTCCACTTT. Complete variable domain (other parts from reference TRBV2 and TRBJ1-6): EPEVTQTPSHQVTQMGQEVILRCVPISNHLYFYWYRQILGQKVEFLVSFYNNEISEKSEIFDDQFSVERPDGSNFTLKIRSTKLEDSAMYFCASSEAASNSPLHFGNGTRLTVT.

At least ten counts were recorded for this clonotype. This chain links TRBV7-2 with TRBJ2-5; 8 bases agree with TRBD2. From germline, CDR1 is SGHTA and CDR2 FQGNSA. This CDR3 is 15 amino acids long. Trimming took 5 bases from V and 10 from J; bases not matched to a gene: 15. The DNA of the CDR3 is TGTGCCAGCAGCCTCTACGGGGGGGCATCAGGTGACCAGTACTTC. Its protein is CASSLYGGASGDQYF.

This clonotype was seen more than once but under ten times. The chain has TRBV19 and TRBJ2-7; D unclear. Germline CDR1 and CDR2: LNHDA and SQIVND (reference sequence). CDR3 size: 15 residues. V shed 1 base and J shed 6 bases, with 16 bases lying between them. The CDR3 DNA follows: TGTGCCAGTAGTATAGGGGTATCCACCCAGTCCGAGCAGTACTTC. Its protein product is CASSIGVSTQSEQYF. The full variable domain, its missing parts supplied by reference TRBV19 and TRBJ2-7, is DGGITQSPKYLFRKEGQNVTLSCEQNLNHDAMYWYRQDPGQGLRLIYYSQIVNDFQKGDIAEGYSVSREKKESFPLTVTSAQKNPTAFYLCASSIGVSTQSEQYFGPGTRLTVT.

This clonotype has a count of ten or more. The chain combines TRBV7-2 with TRBJ2-5; 10 bases map to TRBD2. Germline trimming cut 1 base from V and 5 bases from J; bases unmatched to any gene: 4. In germline, CDR1 is SGHTA, CDR2 FQGNSA. The CDR3 spans 15 residues. CDR3 sequence: CASSLESGGGETQYF. In DNA form, the CDR3 reads TGTGCCAGCAGCTTAGAAAGCGGGGGGGGCGAGACCCAGTACTTC.

This clonotype has only a few counts. The V call is TRBV29-1, the J call TRBJ2-2, with TRBD2 matching 10 bases. The CDR3 is 12 amino acids. After removal of 5 bases from V and 7 bases from J, the junction contained 1 base not matched to a gene. Germline V gene data show CDR1 as SQVTM and CDR2 as ANQGSEA. The CDR3 sequence is CSVTSGDGELFF. The CDR3 bases are TGCAGCGTTACTAGCGGGGACGGGGAGCTGTTTTTT.

This chain connects TRBV27 to TRBJ1-2, with 10 bases lining up with TRBD1. Losses at the gene ends were 5 bases for V and 6 bases for J; bases not matched to a gene: 18. The CDR3 extends over 18 amino acids. Germline lookup yields CDR1 MNHEY and CDR2 SMNVEV (reference sequence). CDR3 residues: CASSTSLPPRQGADGYTF. CDR3 bases: TGTGCCAGCAGTACTTCTTTACCCCCCCGACAGGGGGCCGATGGCTACACCTTC.

Only a few counts were recorded for this clonotype. The V call is TRBV6-6, the J call TRBJ2-5, with 7 nucleotides matching TRBD2. Germline V gives CDR1 MNHNY, CDR2 SVGAGI (reference sequence). V was pared by 7 bases and J by 5 bases, with 16 bases of the junction left unmatched. There are 16 residues in the CDR3. Written as DNA, the CDR3 is TGTGCCAGCACCCTAGCGGACCCGCTTGACGCTGAGACCCAGTACTTC. Its translation is CASTLADPLDAETQYF.